Below are 25 T cell receptor beta chains sequenced from a single sample in a study of blood T cell repertoires in COVID-19. Sequencing was performed with immunoSEQ multiplex PCR; in TCRdb, only in-frame clones are kept and a portion is missing. The table lists over 150,000 clones, approximately 88% of them singletons. The sequenced material came from peripheral blood. The source of these receptors is a woman between 40 and 55 years old with COVID-19, enrolled during active disease.

This clone showed up many times. This chain joins TRBV11-3 and TRBJ1-1; D remains ambiguous. Per the germline V gene, CDR1 is SGHNT and CDR2 is YENEEA. V lost 0 bases and J lost 6, with 11 bases in between. There are 14 residues in the CDR3. Here the CDR3 reads CASSLDPRHPEAFF. CDR3 DNA: TGTGCCAGCAGCTTAGATCCGAGACACCCTGAAGCTTTCTTT.

This sequence joins TRBV7-2 and TRBJ1-2; D is unresolved. CDR1 and CDR2 from the germline V gene are SGHTA and FQGNSA. This CDR3 spans 13 amino acids. The V gene lost 1 base and the J gene lost 2 bases, with 5 bases spanning the gap. CDR3 region: CASSLVRNYGYTF. DNA of the CDR3: TGTGCCAGCAGCTTAGTGAGGAACTATGGCTACACCTTC.

The chain has TRBV12-3 or TRBV12-4 and TRBJ2-7; no clear D. The CDR3 extends over 12 amino acids. The V end lost 8 bases, the J end lost 2 bases, and 10 bases lay between the germline ends. DNA of the CDR3: TGTGCCAGCCGCGGTAGTACCTACGAGCAGTACTTC. Translation: CASRGSTYEQYF.

The chain combines TRBV5-1 with TRBJ1-4; TRBD1 matches 10 bases. The germline V gene has CDR1 SGHRS and CDR2 YFSETQ. This CDR3 has 16 residues. V was pared by 2 bases and J by 0 bases, with 1 base of the junction left unmatched. The CDR3 is CASSFGQGATNEKLFF. The CDR3 nucleotides are TGCGCCAGCAGCTTTGGACAGGGGGCAACTAATGAAAAACTGTTTTTT.

The gene calls are TRBV10-1 and TRBJ2-3, with D unresolved. Germline CDR1 is WNHNN and CDR2 is SYGVQD (reference sequence). The CDR3 loop spans 15 amino acids. V gave up 0 bases and J gave up 3 bases, with 10 bases separating them. The CDR3 protein is CASSESRLITDTQYF. CDR3 nucleotides: TGCGCCAGCAGTGAGTCGAGGCTTATAACAGATACGCAGTATTTT.

J is TRBJ2-2 and V is TRBV10-1; 14 nucleotides match TRBD2. The CDR3 is made up of 18 amino acids. Trimming cost V 5 bases and J 0 bases; bases outside gene matches: 5. Per the germline V gene, CDR1 is WNHNN and CDR2 is SYGVQD (reference sequence). The CDR3 nucleotides are TGCGCCAGCAGTAGGACTAGCGGGGGGACAGCGAACACCGGGGAGCTGTTTTTT. Translation: CASSRTSGGTANTGELFF.

V gene TRBV11-2 combines with J gene TRBJ1-6; D is unresolved. The CDR3 sequence is 15 residues long. From germline, CDR1 is SGHAT and CDR2 FQNNGV. Trimming took off 3 bases at V and 10 bases at J, with 16 bases between the two ends. In DNA, the CDR3 is TGTGCCAGCAGCTTTACTAGGAGGGAGAGGTCACCCCTCCACTTT. Translating it yields CASSFTRRERSPLHF.

The rearrangement links TRBV28 to TRBJ1-1, with D perhaps TRBD1 (6 bases). The CDR3 length is 13 residues. Trimming stripped 8 bases from V and 2 bases from J, with 12 bases between. Germline V gene data show CDR1 as MDHEN and CDR2 as SYDVKM. CDR3 residues: CASSKGVNTEAFF. The CDR3 DNA reads as TGTGCCAGCTCGAAGGGGGTTAACACTGAAGCTTTCTTT.

CDR3 coding DNA: TGTGCCAGCAGTGAGGGACACCTCGGACAGCCCCAGCATTTT. Translating it yields CASSEGHLGQPQHF. The genes are TRBV6-1 and TRBJ1-5, with D perhaps TRBD1 (6 bases). Germline V CDR1 and CDR2: MNHNS, SASEGT. The CDR3 spans 14 residues. V was shortened by 3 bases and J by 7 bases, with 13 bases between the two germline ends.

The rearrangement uses TRBV10-1 and TRBJ2-1; D possibly corresponds to TRBD2 (6 bases). This CDR3 is built from 16 residues. Germline loops: CDR1 WNHNN, CDR2 SYGVQD (reference sequence). Trimming stripped 6 bases from V and 2 bases from J, with 17 bases between. The CDR3 reads CASSLSRGSPYNEQFF. The CDR3 DNA is TGCGCCAGCAGCCTTTCGCGGGGTTCACCCTACAATGAGCAGTTCTTC.

The chain has TRBV7-3 and TRBJ1-6, with D unclear. The CDR3 consists of 16 residues. V was pared by 5 bases and J by 0 bases, with 11 bases between. CDR1 and CDR2 (germline): SGHTA, FQGTGA. CDR3 protein: CASSRESLSYNSPLHF. DNA of the CDR3: TGTGCCAGCAGCCGAGAGTCCCTCTCCTATAATTCACCCCTCCACTTT.

There are many counts of this clone. This sequence joins TRBV5-1 and TRBJ2-7; D is possibly TRBD1 (5 bases). Germline CDR1 SGHRS, CDR2 YFSETQ. Trimming stripped 0 bases from V and 4 bases from J, with 8 bases between. The CDR3 is 13 amino acids. CDR3 DNA: TGCGCCAGCAGCTTGGAGGGGCGTTACGAGCAGTACTTC. As protein: CASSLEGRYEQYF.

This chain links TRBV5-8 with TRBJ1-5, with 9 bases identical to TRBD1. The germline CDR1 and CDR2 sequences are SGHTS and YDEGEE. The CDR3 extends over 15 amino acids. The V segment lost 4 bases and the J segment 4 bases; nucleotides outside the gene matches: 6. The CDR3, as DNA: TGTGCCAGCAGCCCCGGGACAGGGATAAATCAGCCCCAGCATTTT. This gives the protein CASSPGTGINQPQHF.

Only one count was recorded for this clone. The chain uses TRBV28 and TRBJ1-4; the match to TRBD1 covers 7 bases. J gave up 5 bases and V 4 bases, and 31 bases lay outside the gene matches. Germline V CDR1 and CDR2: MDHEN, SYDVKM. This CDR3 contains 23 residues. This CDR3 is CASSSHYAVLKGAARVVNEKLFF. For the CDR3, the DNA is TGTGCCAGCAGTTCCCACTACGCCGTCCTTAAGGGGGCGGCCCGAGTTGTCAATGAAAAACTGTTTTTT.

This chain uses TRBV6-5 with TRBJ1-6; 8 bases are a match to TRBD1. The V gene's germline CDR1 is MNHEY and CDR2 SVGAGI. Unmatched junction bases numbered 4, after V lost 0 bases and J lost 6 bases. The CDR3 is made up of 16 amino acids. The CDR3 nucleotides read TGTGCCAGCAGTTACTCCAGGGGGCGGGGTAATTCACCCCTCCACTTT. Its translation: CASSYSRGRGNSPLHF.

This rearrangement joins TRBV5-4 to TRBJ2-3; unclear D gene. Germline V CDR1 and CDR2: SGHNT, YYREEE (reference sequence). The CDR3 is 14 residues long. The V and J ends lost 0 bases and 0 bases respectively, with 5 bases between them. The CDR3 coding sequence is TGTGCCAGCAGCTTGGACAGTAGCACAGATACGCAGTATTTT. Protein sequence: CASSLDSSTDTQYF.

The gene calls are TRBV19 and TRBJ1-2; D is undetermined. Germline V gene lookup returns CDR1 LNHDA and CDR2 SQIVND (reference sequence). V was clipped by 4 bases and J by 8 bases, with 20 bases between them. The CDR3 runs to 15 residues. CDR3 bases: TGTGCCAGTAGTAGCCCTGAGCGCGGTTTAAACGGCTACACCTTC. Translating it yields CASSSPERGLNGYTF.

The gene calls are TRBV15 and TRBJ1-3; the D gene is possibly TRBD1 (6 bases). Per the germline V gene, CDR1 is LNHNV and CDR2 is YYDKDF (reference sequence). The CDR3 loop spans 16 amino acids. Trimming took off 6 bases at V and 2 bases at J, with 17 bases between the two ends. The CDR3 region is CATRITGMGAGNTIYF. For the CDR3, the DNA is TGTGCCACCAGAATTACAGGGATGGGGGCTGGAAACACCATATATTTT. The complete variable domain, with remaining parts taken from reference TRBV15 and TRBJ1-3, reads DAMVIQNPRYQVTQFGKPVTLSCSQTLNHNVMYWYQQKSSQAPKLLFHYYDKDFNNEADTPDNFQSRRPNTSFCFLDIRSPGLGDTAMYLCATRITGMGAGNTIYFGEGSWLTVV.

The chain couples TRBV5-4 to TRBJ2-4; 9 bases are a match to TRBD1. Unmatched junction bases numbered 8, after V lost 1 base and J lost 6 bases. The CDR3 contains 16 residues. Germline-derived CDR1 and CDR2 are SGHNT and YYREEE (reference sequence). In DNA, the CDR3 is TGTGCCAGCAGCTTGAGACAGGGGGTTTCTGGAAACATTCAGTACTTC. Amino acids: CASSLRQGVSGNIQYF.

This sequence joins TRBV2 and TRBJ2-1; 8 bases are a match to TRBD2. In germline, CDR1 is SNHLY, CDR2 FYNNEI. CDR3 length: 11 residues. V was pared by 8 bases and J by 14 bases, with 8 bases of the junction left unmatched. The CDR3 DNA reads as TGTGCCAGCGGTAGTGGGACTAGTGAGTTCTTC. Translating it yields CASGSGTSEFF.

J is TRBJ1-5 and V is TRBV10-3; D is undetermined. The CDR3 covers 14 residues. Trimming left V 2 bases short and J 0 bases short, with 5 bases between. Germline V gene sequence: CDR1 ENHRY, CDR2 SYGVKD. Written as DNA, the CDR3 is TGTGCCATCAGTGAGGCGGGTAGCAATCAGCCCCAGCATTTT. Its protein product is CAISEAGSNQPQHF.

The chain combines TRBV12-5 with TRBJ2-5, with TRBD1 matching 7 bases. The CDR3 has 16 amino acids. With 0 bases clipped from V and 1 base from J, the junction kept 5 bases outside the gene matches. The germline CDR1 and CDR2 sequences are LGHNT and FRNRAP. This CDR3 reads CASGLVTRGPQETQYF. CDR3 DNA sequence: TGTGCTAGTGGTTTGGTAACGAGGGGGCCCCAAGAGACCCAGTACTTC. The full variable domain, its missing parts supplied by reference TRBV12-5 and TRBJ2-5, is DARVTQTPRHKVTEMGQEVTMRCQPILGHNTVFWYRQTMMQGLELLAYFRNRAPLDDSGMPKDRFSAEMPDATLATLKIQPSEPRDSAVYFCASGLVTRGPQETQYFGPGTRLLVL.

This rearrangement joins TRBV11-2 to TRBJ2-3, with TRBD2 matching over 7 bases. CDR3 length: 15 residues. Germline CDR1 and CDR2: SGHAT and FQNNGV. V gave up 6 bases and J gave up 0 bases; unmatched junction bases: 6. CDR3 DNA: TGTGCCAGCAGAAAAGCGGGAACTAGCACAGATACGCAGTATTTT. As protein: CASRKAGTSTDTQYF. Full variable domain (outside the CDR3, taken from reference TRBV11-2 and TRBJ2-3): EAGVAQSPRYKIIEKRQSVAFWCNPISGHATLYWYQQILGQGPKLLIQFQNNGVVDDSQLPKDRFSAERLKGVDSTLKIQPAKLEDSAVYLCASRKAGTSTDTQYFGPGTRLTVL.

The genes are TRBV10-3 and TRBJ2-4; D possibly corresponds to TRBD2 (5 bases). V dropped 2 bases and J dropped 2 bases, with 7 bases sitting between them. This CDR3 is 14 amino acids long. Germline CDR1 is ENHRY and CDR2 is SYGVKD. CDR3 amino acids: CAISETGTKNIQYF. In DNA form, the CDR3 reads TGTGCCATCAGTGAGACCGGGACCAAAAACATTCAGTACTTC.

CDR3 amino acids: CASSSSGGNEQFF. CDR3 nucleotide sequence: TGCGCCAGCAGTTCTAGCGGGGGTAATGAGCAGTTCTTC. The chain recombines TRBV10-1 with TRBJ2-1, with 10 positions matching TRBD2. This CDR3 is built from 13 residues. Germline V gene data show CDR1 as WNHNN and CDR2 as SYGVQD (reference sequence). V shed 5 bases and J 7 bases; nucleotides not matched to a gene: 2.